The 32 T cell receptor beta chains below were found in one sample sequenced in a study of blood T cell repertoires in COVID-19. Profiled with immunoSEQ multiplex PCR; TCRdb holds only in-frame clones, not every one. The sample comprises some 90,000 clones, 70% to 90% of which are singletons, and 7.5% to 9.5% rests with the top ten. Sequenced material: peripheral blood. Source of these receptors: a man aged 45 to 65 with acute or convalescent COVID-19.

This clone was seen only once. The V and J genes are TRBV25-1 and TRBJ1-2; D is ambiguous. V lost 6 bases and J lost 1, with 15 bases in between. The germline CDR1 and CDR2 sequences are MGHDK and SYGVNS. The CDR3 has 15 amino acids. The DNA of the CDR3 is TGTGCCAGCAGAGGTCACACCGACTTTAACTATGGCTACACCTTC. It is translated as CASRGHTDFNYGYTF.

V and J are TRBV15 and TRBJ1-1, with 8 bases aligning to TRBD1. The CDR3 has 14 residues. The germline V gene has CDR1 LNHNV and CDR2 YYDKDF (reference sequence). The V gene end was trimmed by 3 bases and the J gene end by 12 bases; junction bases not matched to a gene: 12. The CDR3 is CATSRGTGTGSTFF. The CDR3 coding sequence is TGTGCCACCAGCAGGGGCACCGGGACAGGATCTACTTTCTTT. Full variable domain (rest looked up from reference TRBV15 and TRBJ1-1): DAMVIQNPRYQVTQFGKPVTLSCSQTLNHNVMYWYQQKSSQAPKLLFHYYDKDFNNEADTPDNFQSRRPNTSFCFLDIRSPGLGDTAMYLCATSRGTGTGSTFFGQGTRLTVV.

V gene TRBV5-1 combines with J gene TRBJ1-2; 12 bases match TRBD1. The CDR3 extends over 14 amino acids. The V segment lost 4 bases and the J segment 7 bases; nucleotides outside the gene matches: 5. Germline loops: CDR1 SGHRS, CDR2 YFSETQ. The CDR3 sequence is CASSKGQGAGGYTF. DNA of the CDR3: TGCGCCAGCAGCAAGGGACAGGGGGCGGGTGGCTACACCTTC. Filled out from reference TRBV5-1 and TRBJ1-2, the complete variable domain reads KAGVTQTPRYLIKTRGQQVTLSCSPISGHRSVSWYQQTPGQGLQFLFEYFSETQRNKGNFPGRFSGRQFSNSRSEMNVSTLELGDSALYLCASSKGQGAGGYTFGSGTRLTVV.

The V gene is TRBV2, the J gene TRBJ1-1, with D possibly TRBD1 on 5 matching bases. V lost 9 bases, J lost 3 bases, and 14 bases lay in between. The germline V gene has CDR1 SNHLY and CDR2 FYNNEI. The CDR3 length is 13 residues. The CDR3 sequence is CARSKDRDTEAFF. CDR3 DNA sequence: TGTGCCAGAAGTAAAGACAGAGACACTGAAGCTTTCTTT.

The chain couples TRBV4-2 to TRBJ1-3, with unresolved D. The CDR3 runs to 12 residues. The germline V and J ends were trimmed by 4 bases and 4 bases, with 5 bases remaining between them. Germline V lookup: CDR1 LGHNA, CDR2 YNFKEQ. The CDR3 region is CASSPLGNTIYF. The CDR3 nucleotides read TGTGCCAGCAGCCCCCTCGGAAACACCATATATTTT.

The chain recombines TRBV28 with TRBJ1-5; 8 bases match TRBD1. Germline CDR1 MDHEN, CDR2 SYDVKM. V shed 2 bases, J shed 6 bases, and the junction held 9 bases outside the gene matches. This CDR3 region has 16 residues. The CDR3 loop reads CASSLPTTGALQPQHF. CDR3 DNA: TGTGCCAGCAGTTTACCCACGACAGGGGCGCTTCAGCCCCAGCATTTT.

This clone was found many times. The chain uses TRBV18 and TRBJ2-7; D perhaps matches TRBD2 (5 bases). Deletions cut 2 bases from V and 4 bases from J, with 6 bases between. Germline V gene data show CDR1 as KGHSH and CDR2 as LQKENI. The CDR3 extends over 12 amino acids. The CDR3 here is CASSPGGYEQYV. Written as DNA, the CDR3 is TGTGCCAGCTCACCAGGCGGGTACGAGCAGTACGTC.

This chain links TRBV30 with TRBJ2-7; a weak D match, TRBD2 (5 bases). The V end lost 0 bases, the J end lost 6 bases, and 21 bases lay between the germline ends. CDR1 and CDR2 (germline): GTSNPN, SVGIG (reference sequence). The CDR3 has 16 residues. CDR3 in DNA: TGTGCCTGGAGTGTACTTCTAGGGCTTACCGCGGGCGAGCAGTACTTC. Translated: CAWSVLLGLTAGEQYF. Using reference TRBV30 and TRBJ2-7 for the parts outside the CDR3, the full variable domain is SQTIHQWPATLVQPVGSPLSLECTVEGTSNPNLYWYRQAAGRGLQLLFYSVGIGQISSEVPQNLSASRPQDRQFILSSKKLLLSDSGFYLCAWSVLLGLTAGEQYFGPGTRLTVT.

The gene calls are TRBV21-1 and TRBJ2-5; the DNA was not compared with TRBD2, the D call given in the table. TRBV21-1 is marked as a pseudogene. The CDR3 is 18 residues long. CDR3 sequence reads: CASSTQTGTSGTKETQYF. CDR3 DNA sequence: TGTGCCAGCAGCACTCAAACGGGGACTAGCGGGACAAAAGAGACCCAGTACTTC.

Notes on this clone: A much larger clone sits a single nucleotide away, making a read error possible. The chain combines TRBV10-1 with TRBJ2-5; 10 nucleotides agree with TRBD2. Trimming took 8 bases from V and 4 from J; bases not matched to a gene: 19. CDR1 is WNHNN and CDR2 is SYGVQD in the germline V gene (reference sequence). The CDR3 is made up of 18 amino acids. CDR3: CASCGLWEAGGPLETQYF. The CDR3 bases are TGCGCCAGCTGTGGTCTCTGGGAAGCGGGGGGGCCACTAGAGACCCAGTACTTC.

The chain links TRBV10-2 to TRBJ2-1; no firm D call. The CDR3 runs to 11 residues. The V and J ends lost 10 bases and 6 bases respectively, with 10 bases between them. CDR1 and CDR2 from the germline V gene are WSHSY and SAAADI. CDR3 residues: CATSPLNEQFF. The CDR3 DNA sequence: TGCGCCACGAGCCCCCTCAATGAGCAGTTCTTC.

The rearrangement uses TRBV18 and TRBJ1-1, with D unresolved. Looked up from germline, CDR1 is KGHSH and CDR2 is LQKENI. V was pared by 2 bases and J by 0 bases, with 7 bases between. CDR3 size: 14 residues. The CDR3 DNA sequence: TGTGCCAGCTCACCAGGGAGATTGAACACTGAAGCTTTCTTT. This codes for CASSPGRLNTEAFF.

This clone was observed once. The germline gene is not matched at one end of the junction; a read error may be the cause. The J gene is TRBJ2-3, the V gene TRBV7-7, with TRBD2 identical over 13 bases. This CDR3 comprises 16 residues. The germline V gene encodes CDR1 SSHAT and CDR2 FNYEAQ (reference sequence). This chain's CDR3 is CASSQLAGGRTDTQYF. CDR3 bases: TGTGCTAGCAGCCAACTAGCGGGGGGGCGCACAGATACGCAGTATTTT.

As DNA, the CDR3 is TGTGCCAGCAGCGTAGATTGGCAGGTGAACACCGGGGAGCTGTTTTTT. Encoded protein: CASSVDWQVNTGELFF. The chain uses TRBV9 and TRBJ2-2, with unresolved D. V gave up 0 bases and J gave up 1 base, with 10 bases separating them. This CDR3 region has 16 residues. The germline gives CDR1 SGDLS, CDR2 YYNGEE.

Only one count was recorded for this clone. The chain employs TRBV28 and TRBJ1-2; TRBD1 aligns across 11 bases. The CDR3 runs to 13 residues. CDR1 and CDR2 from the germline V gene are MDHEN and SYDVKM. After removal of 6 bases from V and 6 bases from J, the junction contained 3 bases not matched to a gene. DNA of the CDR3: TGTGCCAGCAGGAGGACAGGGGGCGATGGCTACACCTTC. Translated, it gives CASRRTGGDGYTF.

This clone was detected once. The chain employs TRBV3-1 (or the pseudogene TRBV3-2) and TRBJ2-7; 7 nucleotides agree with TRBD1. The CDR3 is 15 amino acids. With V trimmed by 5 bases and J by 2 bases, 9 bases remained unmatched. Per germline, CDR1 LGHDT and CDR2 YNNKEL (reference sequence). The CDR3 loop reads CASSLLGGATYEQYF. The DNA for the CDR3 is TGTGCCAGCAGCTTATTAGGGGGCGCTACCTACGAGCAGTACTTC.

The V gene is TRBV2, the J gene TRBJ1-1; D not resolved. Germline loops: CDR1 SNHLY, CDR2 FYNNEI. The CDR3 sequence is 13 residues long. Trimming pared 1 base from V and 5 bases from J, leaving 8 bases between. CDR3 protein: CASSEVVRTEAFF. The CDR3 nucleotides read TGTGCCAGCAGTGAAGTCGTTCGGACTGAAGCTTTCTTT.

CDR3: CASSYYGTSPTDTQYF. DNA of the CDR3: TGTGCCAGCAGTTATTACGGGACTAGTCCTACAGATACGCAGTATTTT. The chain is built from TRBV6-5 and TRBJ2-3; the match to TRBD2 covers 8 bases. With 3 bases clipped from V and 3 bases from J, the junction kept 8 bases outside the gene matches. From germline, CDR1 is MNHEY and CDR2 SVGAGI. The CDR3 covers 16 residues.

The genes are TRBV5-1 and TRBJ1-4, with 7 bases aligning to TRBD1. The germline V gene has CDR1 SGHRS and CDR2 YFSETQ. V dropped 2 bases and J dropped 0; count of bases not matched to a gene: 7. The CDR3 has 17 amino acids. The CDR3 protein is CASSFTGDSATNEKLFF. The CDR3 nucleotides are TGCGCCAGCAGCTTCACGGGGGACAGCGCAACTAATGAAAAACTGTTTTTT.

This clone was detected once. The gene calls are TRBV28 and TRBJ1-6; no firm D call. From germline, CDR1 is MDHEN and CDR2 SYDVKM. The CDR3 totals 11 residues. The germline V and J ends were trimmed by 7 bases and 7 bases, with 5 bases remaining between them. The CDR3 DNA sequence: TGTGCCAGCACGTCCAATTCACCCCTCCACTTT. The encoded protein is CASTSNSPLHF.

The chain is built from TRBV21-1 and TRBJ2-5; the table's D call of TRBD2 was not tested on the DNA. TRBV21-1 is annotated as a pseudogene. The CDR3 covers 19 residues. CDR3 sequence reads: CASSKKGQCRGSPQETQYF. The CDR3 nucleotides are TGTGCCAGCAGCAAAAAGGGCCAGTGTCGGGGGAGCCCCCAAGAGACCCAGTACTTC.

The chain carries TRBV30 and TRBJ1-2, with TRBD1 matching 9 bases. CDR3 length equals 14 residues. V gave up 2 bases and J gave up 8 bases; unmatched junction bases: 9. Germline values: CDR1 GTSNPN, CDR2 SVGIG (reference sequence). The CDR3 sequence is CAWSPTGGAEGYTF. CDR3 in DNA: TGTGCCTGGAGTCCCACAGGGGGCGCGGAAGGCTACACCTTC.

The V call is TRBV7-9, the J call TRBJ1-5; D gene ambiguous. Deletions cut 3 bases from V and 4 bases from J, with 10 bases between. The CDR3 contains 14 residues. Germline-derived CDR1 and CDR2 are SEHNR and FQNEAQ (reference sequence). The CDR3 loop reads CASSFEGWNQPQHF. CDR3 nucleotides: TGTGCCAGCAGCTTCGAGGGTTGGAATCAGCCCCAGCATTTT.

The chain recombines TRBV12-3 or TRBV12-4 with TRBJ2-5; the D is unclear. V lost 0 bases and J lost 4, with 6 bases in between. The CDR3 runs 13 residues. CDR3 nucleotide sequence: TGTGCCAGCAGTTTAGCGATCAGAGAGACCCAGTACTTC. The encoded protein is CASSLAIRETQYF.

This clone has only a few counts. The CDR3 is CATSRDIGTGEQYV. For the CDR3, the DNA is TGTGCCACCAGCAGAGATATAGGGACAGGCGAGCAGTACGTC. The chain couples TRBV15 to TRBJ2-7; 8 positions agree with TRBD1. Germline trimming cut 0 bases from V and 6 bases from J; bases unmatched to any gene: 4. The CDR3 totals 14 residues. Germline V lookup: CDR1 LNHNV, CDR2 YYDKDF (reference sequence).

The chain carries TRBV24-1 and TRBJ1-2; TRBD1 matches 9 bases. Germline CDR1 is KGHDR and CDR2 is SFDVKD. The V segment lost 10 bases and the J segment 7 bases; nucleotides outside the gene matches: 9. The CDR3 runs 13 residues. Here the CDR3 reads CATKGTGKCGYTF. The CDR3 DNA follows: TGTGCCACAAAAGGGACAGGGAAATGTGGCTACACCTTC.

The chain is built from TRBV29-1 and TRBJ1-5; 7 nucleotides line up with TRBD1. CDR1 and CDR2 (germline): SQVTM, ANQGSEA. The CDR3 runs to 14 residues. Unmatched junction bases numbered 5, after V lost 5 bases and J lost 1 base. Here the CDR3 reads CSVHQGGSNQPQHF. The CDR3, as DNA: TGCAGCGTTCACCAGGGGGGAAGCAATCAGCCCCAGCATTTT. Full variable domain (rest looked up from reference TRBV29-1 and TRBJ1-5): SAVISQKPSRDICQRGTSLTIQCQVDSQVTMMFWYRQQPGQSLTLIATANQGSEATYESGFVIDKFPISRPNLTFSTLTVSNMSPEDSSIYLCSVHQGGSNQPQHFGDGTRLSIL.

The rearrangement uses TRBV5-8 and TRBJ1-2; 9 bases map to TRBD1. The CDR3 spans 16 residues. The trim removed 1 base at V and 4 bases at J, leaving 8 bases unmatched. In germline, CDR1 is SGHTS, CDR2 YDEGEE. The DNA of the CDR3 is TGTGCCAGCAGCTTGCCCGGACAGGGGATGGCCTATGGCTACACCTTC. The encoded protein is CASSLPGQGMAYGYTF.

This chain connects TRBV6-1 to TRBJ2-7; tentative D call: TRBD2 (6 bases). Germline CDR1 reads MNHNS; CDR2 reads SASEGT. This CDR3 is built from 12 residues. Trimming removed 2 bases from V and 4 bases from J, with 6 bases in between. The CDR3: CASSERGYEQYF. The CDR3 region has the DNA TGTGCCAGCAGTGAACGGGGGTACGAGCAGTACTTC.

The chain employs TRBV6-5 and TRBJ1-2; 8 bases fit TRBD1. The V segment lost 2 bases and the J segment 7 bases; nucleotides outside the gene matches: 6. Germline V CDR1 and CDR2: MNHEY, SVGAGI. The CDR3 is made up of 14 amino acids. The CDR3 DNA reads as TGTGCCAGCAGTTACGATGCAGGGGGCGTTGGCTACACCTTC. Translation: CASSYDAGGVGYTF.

The V gene is TRBV6-6, the J gene TRBJ1-2, with 7 bases fitting TRBD1. Germline trimming cut 4 bases from V and 5 bases from J; bases unmatched to any gene: 4. The CDR3 sequence is 13 residues long. From germline, CDR1 is MNHNY and CDR2 SVGAGI (reference sequence). The CDR3 region has the DNA TGTGCCAGCAGTTCGACAGGGATGTATGGCTACACCTTC. Protein: CASSSTGMYGYTF.

This chain uses TRBV5-4 with TRBJ2-5; TRBD1 might be the D (6 bases). Trimming removed 2 bases from V and 1 base from J, with 9 bases in between. The length of the CDR3 is 14 residues. Germline V CDR1 and CDR2: SGHNT, YYREEE (reference sequence). Here the CDR3 reads CASSFRTAQETQYF. DNA for the CDR3: TGTGCCAGCAGCTTCAGGACAGCCCAAGAGACCCAGTACTTC.